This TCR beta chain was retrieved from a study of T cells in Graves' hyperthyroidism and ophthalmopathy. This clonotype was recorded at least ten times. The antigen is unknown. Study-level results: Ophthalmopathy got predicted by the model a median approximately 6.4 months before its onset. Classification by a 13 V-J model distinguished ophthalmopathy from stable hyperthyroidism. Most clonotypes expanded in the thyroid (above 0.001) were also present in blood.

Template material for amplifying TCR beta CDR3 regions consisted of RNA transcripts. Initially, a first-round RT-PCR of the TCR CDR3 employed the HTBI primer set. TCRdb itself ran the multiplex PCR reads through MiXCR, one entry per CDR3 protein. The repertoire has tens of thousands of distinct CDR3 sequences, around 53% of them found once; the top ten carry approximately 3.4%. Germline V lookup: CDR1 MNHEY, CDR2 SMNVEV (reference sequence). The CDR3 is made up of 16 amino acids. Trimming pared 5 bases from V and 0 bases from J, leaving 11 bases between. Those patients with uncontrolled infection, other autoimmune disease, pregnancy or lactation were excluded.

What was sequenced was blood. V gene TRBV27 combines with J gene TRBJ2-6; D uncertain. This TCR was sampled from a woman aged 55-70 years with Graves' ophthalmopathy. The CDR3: CASSGGYSSGANVLTF. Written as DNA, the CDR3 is TGTGCCAGCAGTGGTGGGTATAGCTCTGGGGCCAACGTCCTGACTTTC.